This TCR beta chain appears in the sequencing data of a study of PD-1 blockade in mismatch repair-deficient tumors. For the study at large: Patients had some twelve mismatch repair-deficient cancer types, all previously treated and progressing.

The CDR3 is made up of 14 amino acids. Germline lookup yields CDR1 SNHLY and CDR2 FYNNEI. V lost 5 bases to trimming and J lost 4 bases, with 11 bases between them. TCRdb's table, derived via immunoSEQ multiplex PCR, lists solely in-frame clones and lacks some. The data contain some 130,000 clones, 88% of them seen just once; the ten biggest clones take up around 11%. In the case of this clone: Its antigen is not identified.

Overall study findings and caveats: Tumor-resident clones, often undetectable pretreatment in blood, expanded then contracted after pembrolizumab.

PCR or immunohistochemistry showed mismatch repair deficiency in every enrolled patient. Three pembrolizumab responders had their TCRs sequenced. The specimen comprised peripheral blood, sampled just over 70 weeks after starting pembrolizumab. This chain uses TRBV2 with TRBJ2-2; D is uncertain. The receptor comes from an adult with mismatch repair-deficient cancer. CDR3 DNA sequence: TGTGCCAGCAGTTCAATAGCTTCCACCGGGGAGCTGTTTTTT. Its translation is CASSSIASTGELFF. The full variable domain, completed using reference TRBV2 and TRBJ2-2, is EPEVTQTPSHQVTQMGQEVILRCVPISNHLYFYWYRQILGQKVEFLVSFYNNEISEKSEIFDDQFSVERPDGSNFTLKIRSTKLEDSAMYFCASSSIASTGELFFGEGSRLTVL.